One and the same sample provided the 12 T cell receptor beta chains below, sequenced in a study of identical twins. A single record per CDR3 protein comes from TCRdb applying MiXCR to the 5' RACE reads. The sample carries about 150,000 distinct CDR3 sequences, 3% to 4.5% recorded once. Specimen: memory T cells sorted from blood. The receptors were gathered from a young man in good health.

This clonotype was seen ten or more times. The chain has TRBV7-6 and TRBJ2-1; 7 positions agree with TRBD2. Germline CDR1 SGHVS, CDR2 FNYEAQ. The CDR3 consists of 15 residues. Unmatched junction bases numbered 7, after V lost 3 bases and J lost 5 bases. The DNA for the CDR3 is TGTGCCAGCAGCTTGGGCGGGAGTGCCCACAATGAGCAGTTCTTC. This gives the protein CASSLGGSAHNEQFF.

This clonotype came up many times. The genes are TRBV5-5 and TRBJ2-1; 8 bases are shared with TRBD1. Trimming cost V 2 bases and J 3 bases; bases outside gene matches: 7. The CDR3 has 16 amino acids. The germline V gene has CDR1 SGHKS and CDR2 YYEKEE (reference sequence). Here the CDR3 reads CASSFAQGAIYNEQFF. CDR3 in DNA: TGTGCCAGCAGCTTTGCCCAGGGGGCCATCTACAATGAGCAGTTCTTC.

This clonotype was seen many times. The chain combines TRBV20-1 with TRBJ2-1; tentative D call: TRBD2 (6 bases). V was shortened by 0 bases and J by 7 bases, with 13 bases between the two germline ends. The CDR3 is made up of 14 amino acids. Germline V CDR1 and CDR2: DFQATT, SNEGSKA (reference sequence). CDR3 bases: TGCAGTGCTAGAGAAGGCGGGGACCTTAATGAGCAGTTCTTC. The encoded protein is CSAREGGDLNEQFF.

This clonotype was observed many times. This rearrangement joins TRBV5-1 to TRBJ2-3; possibly TRBD2 for D (6 bases). V lost 4 bases and J 6 bases, leaving 21 bases between the germline ends. CDR1 and CDR2 (germline): SGHRS, YFSETQ. The CDR3 contains 16 residues. DNA of the CDR3: TGCGCCAGCAGCCCATCCTGGGGCGGGAACGGGGATACGCAGTATTTT. Amino acid sequence: CASSPSWGGNGDTQYF.

In its sample, this clonotype was seen once. Being one base from a much bigger clone, this may be a read error. The rearrangement links TRBV6-1 to TRBJ2-7, with 16 bases identical to TRBD2. The CDR3 contains 16 residues. V lost 5 bases to trimming and J lost 1 base; unmatched junction nucleotides: 2. The germline CDR1 and CDR2 sequences are MNHNS and SASEGT. CDR3 protein: CASSRGLAGGSYEQYF. DNA for the CDR3: TGTGCCAGCAGTAGGGGACTAGCGGGAGGGTCCTACGAGCAGTACTTC.

This clonotype showed up many times. This rearrangement joins TRBV12-3 or TRBV12-4 to TRBJ1-6, with D hard to call. The V gene lost 1 base and the J gene lost 11 bases, with 15 bases spanning the gap. This CDR3 contains 15 residues. The CDR3 coding sequence is TGTGCCAGCAGTTTAGGAGGCAGGACCATAACACCCCTCCACTTT. This sequence encodes CASSLGGRTITPLHF.

The sample holds many counts of this clonotype. CDR3 sequence: CASRTTPYEQYF. CDR3 in DNA: TGTGCCAGCCGGACAACACCCTACGAGCAGTACTTC. The chain has TRBV6-2 or TRBV6-3 and TRBJ2-7; perhaps TRBD1 as D (5 bases). Germline CDR1 reads MNHEY; CDR2 reads SVGEGT. This CDR3 spans 12 amino acids. The V end lost 8 bases, the J end lost 2 bases, and 10 bases lay between the germline ends.

This clonotype occurred many times. This chain links TRBV5-5 with TRBJ2-1; D call uncertain. The CDR3 sequence is 13 residues long. In germline, CDR1 is SGHKS, CDR2 YYEKEE (reference sequence). The V end was cut by 3 bases, the J end by 7 bases, with 11 bases between. The CDR3 bases are TGTGCCAGCAGCTACCGGGCCCGGAATGAGCAGTTCTTC. Translated: CASSYRARNEQFF.

J is TRBJ2-2 and V is TRBV11-2; 8 bases match TRBD1. Per germline, CDR1 SGHAT and CDR2 FQNNGV. This CDR3 contains 15 residues. J was trimmed by 5 bases and V by 5 bases; bases with no gene match: 7. The CDR3 protein is CASSRTRGRTGELFF. DNA for the CDR3: TGTGCCAGCAGCCGCACCAGGGGGCGAACCGGGGAGCTGTTTTTT.

This clonotype was detected ten times or more. The chain combines TRBV28 with TRBJ2-3; 9 nucleotides match TRBD1. The germline V gene encodes CDR1 MDHEN and CDR2 SYDVKM. The trim removed 8 bases at V and 3 bases at J, leaving 15 bases unmatched. CDR3 length equals 17 residues. The CDR3 nucleotides read TGTGCCAGCCGTCCCGGGACAGGGTTAAGTCCGACAGATACGCAGTATTTT. Translating it yields CASRPGTGLSPTDTQYF.

This clonotype was seen ten or more times. V gene TRBV24-1 combines with J gene TRBJ2-1; D is undetermined. In germline, CDR1 is KGHDR, CDR2 SFDVKD. CDR3 length: 13 amino acids. V was clipped by 3 bases and J by 5 bases, with 7 bases between them. CDR3: CATSDEMNNEQFF. CDR3 DNA sequence: TGTGCCACCAGTGATGAGATGAACAATGAGCAGTTCTTC.

This clonotype was observed a handful of times. J is TRBJ1-1 and V is TRBV20-1, with 8 bases that match TRBD1. CDR1 is DFQATT, CDR2 SNEGSKA, per germline (reference sequence). The CDR3 sequence is 13 residues long. The junction had 3 bases not matched to a gene; V was cut back by 5 bases and J by 1 base. This CDR3 reads CSASDRANTEAFF. In DNA form, the CDR3 reads TGCAGTGCTTCGGACAGGGCGAACACTGAAGCTTTCTTT.